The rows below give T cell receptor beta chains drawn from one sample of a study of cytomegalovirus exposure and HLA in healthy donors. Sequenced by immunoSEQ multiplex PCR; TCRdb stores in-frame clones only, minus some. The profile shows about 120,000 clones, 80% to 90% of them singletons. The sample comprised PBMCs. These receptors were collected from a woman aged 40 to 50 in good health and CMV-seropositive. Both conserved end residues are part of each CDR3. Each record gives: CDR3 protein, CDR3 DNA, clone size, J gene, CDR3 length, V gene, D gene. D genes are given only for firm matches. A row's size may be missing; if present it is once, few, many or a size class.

cdr3_aa: CSARRVTEAFF
cdr3_nt: TGCAGTGCTAGGCGGGTGACTGAAGCTTTCTTT
clone_size: NA
j_call: TRBJ1-1
cdr3_length: 11
v_call: TRBV20-1
d_call: NA

cdr3_aa: CASSPPGGGKFAEAFF
cdr3_nt: TGTGCCAGCAGTCCCCCCGGGGGGGGGAAGTTTGCTGAAGCTTTCTTT
clone_size: NA
j_call: TRBJ1-1
cdr3_length: 16
v_call: TRBV28
d_call: NA

cdr3_aa: CASSPNRGPGANVLTF
cdr3_nt: TGTGCCAGTAGTCCTAACAGGGGGCCTGGGGCCAACGTCCTGACTTTC
clone_size: NA
j_call: TRBJ2-6
cdr3_length: 16
v_call: TRBV19
d_call: TRBD1

cdr3_aa: CASMWSTSSTIYF
cdr3_nt: TGTGCCAGCATGTGGTCTACTTCGAGCACCATATATTTT
clone_size: once
j_call: TRBJ1-3
cdr3_length: 13
v_call: TRBV6-5
d_call: NA

cdr3_aa: CASSPTGYQPQHF
cdr3_nt: TGTGCCAGCAGTCCGACGGGGTATCAGCCCCAGCATTTT
clone_size: NA
j_call: TRBJ1-5
cdr3_length: 13
v_call: TRBV2
d_call: NA

cdr3_aa: CASSPTIHRADDGEKLFF
cdr3_nt: TGTGCCAGCTCACCAACCATCCACCGAGCGGACGATGGTGAAAAACTGTTTTTT
clone_size: NA
j_call: TRBJ1-4
cdr3_length: 18
v_call: TRBV18
d_call: NA

cdr3_aa: CASSLRTADTGELFF
cdr3_nt: TGCGCCAGCAGCTTGAGGACAGCCGACACCGGGGAGCTGTTTTTT
clone_size: NA
j_call: TRBJ2-2
cdr3_length: 15
v_call: TRBV5-1
d_call: NA

cdr3_aa: CASSLNLYPGSSGYEQYF
cdr3_nt: TGTGCCAGCAGCTTAAATCTCTATCCCGGGAGTAGTGGCTACGAGCAGTACTTC
clone_size: NA
j_call: TRBJ2-7
cdr3_length: 18
v_call: TRBV11-1
d_call: NA

cdr3_aa: CASSQGLAGLGEQFF
cdr3_nt: TGCGCCAGCAGCCAAGGACTAGCGGGATTAGGTGAGCAGTTCTTC
clone_size: NA
j_call: TRBJ2-1
cdr3_length: 15
v_call: TRBV10-2
d_call: TRBD2

cdr3_aa: CACRIFPAGGWPDTQYF
cdr3_nt: TGTGCCTGTCGGATATTCCCAGCGGGAGGTTGGCCAGATACGCAGTATTTT
clone_size: NA
j_call: TRBJ2-3
cdr3_length: 17
v_call: TRBV30
d_call: TRBD2

cdr3_aa: CASSPAGNTSPLHF
cdr3_nt: TGTGCCAGCAGTCCAGCAGGGAATACTTCACCCCTCCACTTT
clone_size: NA
j_call: TRBJ1-6
cdr3_length: 14
v_call: TRBV6-5
d_call: NA

cdr3_aa: CASSMAGAALETQYF
cdr3_nt: TGTGCCAGTAGTATGGCAGGTGCCGCCCTAGAGACCCAGTACTTC
clone_size: NA
j_call: TRBJ2-5
cdr3_length: 15
v_call: TRBV19
d_call: NA

cdr3_aa: CASTKRTGANEKLFF
cdr3_nt: TGTGCCAGCACCAAACGGACAGGCGCTAATGAAAAACTGTTTTTT
clone_size: NA
j_call: TRBJ1-4
cdr3_length: 15
v_call: TRBV6-5
d_call: TRBD1

cdr3_aa: CASSFGILAGVGYNEQFF
cdr3_nt: TGCGCCAGCAGCTTTGGGATATTAGCGGGAGTGGGGTACAATGAGCAGTTCTTC
clone_size: NA
j_call: TRBJ2-1
cdr3_length: 18
v_call: TRBV5-1
d_call: TRBD2

cdr3_aa: CASSSWESYNEQFF
cdr3_nt: TGCGCCAGCAGCTCTTGGGAGTCCTACAATGAGCAGTTCTTC
clone_size: NA
j_call: TRBJ2-1
cdr3_length: 14
v_call: TRBV5-1
d_call: NA